The clone carrying this TCR beta chain came up a few times. Its antigen remains unknown. As it was prepared, the TCRbeta library received unique molecular identifiers. TCRdb ran MiXCR on the PCR reads and lists one entry per CDR3 protein. The data contain 300,000 or so distinct CDR3 sequences, roughly 25% of them singletons. V was trimmed by 6 bases and J by 7 bases, leaving 13 bases between them. The germline gives CDR1 SNHLY, CDR2 FYNNEI. The CDR3 length is 13 residues. These data originate in a study of T-cell reconstitution after alpha-beta-depleted transplantation in children. Study conclusions and caveats: As was reported, about two months after transplant, alpha-beta T cells came from several hundred expanded graft clones. Once a year had passed after transplant, T-cell counts and diversity came mostly from newly produced T cells. Day-60 TCRbeta diversity that was high in some patients was derived from surviving recipient T cells and thymic progenitors.

The gene calls are TRBV2 and TRBJ2-4, with D perhaps matching TRBD2 (5 bases). The sequence came from a male patient aged 5 to 17 who had a stem cell transplant for acute lymphoblastic leukemia, so the T cells may come from the graft donor. The material sequenced was PBMCs, mostly from graft donor cells, taken 180 days after TCRalphabeta/CD19-depleted stem cell transplant. In DNA, the CDR3 is TGTGCCAGCAGCAGAGACTACAGCAACATTCAGTACTTC. Protein sequence: CASSRDYSNIQYF.